This is a list of T cell receptor beta chains from one sample in a study of vaccination and CD4 T cells after COVID-19. A single record per CDR3 protein comes from TCRdb applying MiXCR to the PCR reads. The sample carries some 10,000 distinct CDR3 sequences, around 75% recorded once. Their specific antigens are unknown. The sample comprised CD4+ T cells from blood, cultured in vitro. The source is a human donor who had recovered from COVID-19. CDR3s include the opening cysteine and the closing phenylalanine or tryptophan. A D gene is named only where the DNA matches it firmly. A row's size may be missing; if present it is once, few, many or a size class.

14	TRBV14	NA	TRBJ1-2	NA	TGTGCCAGCAGGCAAACCGGGACCCGGGGAGGCTACACCTTC	CASRQTGTRGGYTF
13	TRBV29-1	TRBD1	TRBJ2-7	NA	TGCAGCGTTGAAGGCAGGGGGAAGGACGAGCAGTACTTC	CSVEGRGKDEQYF
14	TRBV28	TRBD1	TRBJ1-6	large	TGTGCCAGCAAAAACCAGGGGGGTATGTCACCCCTCCACTTT	CASKNQGGMSPLHF
12	TRBV20-1	NA	TRBJ2-1	NA	TGCAGTGCTAGAGATCAGGGGAATGAGCAGTTCTTC	CSARDQGNEQFF
14	TRBV24-1	TRBD1	TRBJ1-5	NA	TGTGCCACCAGTGACCCAGGGGGAAATCAGCCCCAGCATTTT	CATSDPGGNQPQHF
15	TRBV6-2/TRBV6-3	NA	TRBJ1-1	once	TGTGCCAGCAGTTACTCGAAGGGGGGTTACACTGAAGCTTTCTTT	CASSYSKGGYTEAFF
15	TRBV11-3	NA	TRBJ2-7	NA	TGTGCCAGCAGCCCCTCTAAGAAGAGCTCCTACGAGCAGTACTTC	CASSPSKKSSYEQYF
15	TRBV20-1	NA	TRBJ1-2	NA	TGCAGTGCTCGAGGGCCAGCCTGGGCTCTCTATGGCTACACCTTC	CSARGPAWALYGYTF
15	TRBV7-8	NA	TRBJ1-4	NA	TGTGCCAGCAGCTTAGCCTGGGGGACCGGTGAAAAACTGTTTTTT	CASSLAWGTGEKLFF
15	TRBV21-1	NA	TRBJ2-1	NA	TGTGCCAGCAGCACACTAGCGGGGAGCCAGGATGAGCAGTTCTTC	CASSTLAGSQDEQFF
18	TRBV18	TRBD2	TRBJ2-7	few	TGTGCCAGCTCACCGGTGTCTGTACTAGCGGGAGGTGGAGGCGAGCAGTACTTC	CASSPVSVLAGGGGEQYF
14	TRBV15	NA	TRBJ1-1	NA	TGTGCCACCAGCAGAGATAGAGGGAGCTCTGAAGCTTTCTTT	CATSRDRGSSEAFF
15	TRBV5-1	TRBD1	TRBJ2-7	few	TGCGCCAGCAGCTTACCCGGGACAGGGGCCTCCGAGCAGTACTTC	CASSLPGTGASEQYF
17	TRBV15	NA	TRBJ1-6	few	TGTGCCACCAGCAGAGGGTTAGGGAGCTCCTATAATTCACCCCTCCACTTT	CATSRGLGSSYNSPLHF
13	TRBV7-3	NA	TRBJ1-5	NA	TGTGCCAGCAGCCCAGGGCCGGATCAGCCCCAGCATTTT	CASSPGPDQPQHF
17	TRBV5-1	NA	TRBJ1-6	NA	TGCGCCAGCAGCACCGAACCCCATGGGGCCCCCAATTCACCCCTCCACTTT	CASSTEPHGAPNSPLHF
15	TRBV6-1	TRBD1	TRBJ2-7	NA	TGTGCCAGCAGACATGACAGGGCCCCTCCCTACGAGCAGTACTTC	CASRHDRAPPYEQYF
12	TRBV2	NA	TRBJ1-6	NA	TGTGCCAGCAGTGTTCAGGCTCCCCTCCTTCACTTT	CASSVQAPLLHF
17	TRBV20-1	TRBD2	TRBJ2-5	NA	TGCAGTGCTTCGCCCCGGGGGAGGGTGATAGGTCATGAGACCCAGTACTTC	CSASPRGRVIGHETQYF
12	TRBV24-1	NA	TRBJ1-1	NA	TGTGCCACCAGTGATCAGACTGGAGAAGCTTTCTTT	CATSDQTGEAFF
12	TRBV20-1	TRBD1	TRBJ1-2	NA	TGCAGTGCAAGAGGGACAGGGGGTGGCTACACCTTC	CSARGTGGGYTF
15	TRBV20-1	TRBD2	TRBJ2-3	NA	TGCAGTGCTAGCCCCAGCGGGATTAGCACAGATACGCAGTATTTT	CSASPSGISTDTQYF
15	TRBV10-1	TRBD2	TRBJ2-2	NA	TGCGCCAGCACAAGGACTAGCGGACAGGGCGGGGAGCTGTTTTTT	CASTRTSGQGGELFF
14	TRBV12-3/TRBV12-4	NA	TRBJ2-5	NA	TGTGCCAGCAGTCTCCGACAGGGAGGGGAGACCCAGTACTTC	CASSLRQGGETQYF
13	TRBV6-1	TRBD1	TRBJ1-2	once	TGTGCCAGCAGCCGGACAGGGTTCTATGGCTACACCTTC	CASSRTGFYGYTF
14	TRBV4-3	NA	TRBJ2-2	NA	TGCGCCAGCAGCTCGGGTCCGAACACCGGGGAGCTGTTTTTT	CASSSGPNTGELFF
19	TRBV6-1	TRBD1	TRBJ1-5	NA	TGTGCCAGCAGACCCCCTCCGGGACAGGGCTCACGGGGCTATCAGCCCCAGCATTTT	CASRPPPGQGSRGYQPQHF
14	TRBV19	TRBD1	TRBJ1-5	NA	TGTGCCAGTACGACAGGGTTGGGCAATCAGCCCCAGCATTTT	CASTTGLGNQPQHF
14	TRBV29-1	NA	TRBJ1-1	NA	TGCAGCTATGACAGGACGAGGGGGAACACTGAAGCTTTCTTT	CSYDRTRGNTEAFF
16	TRBV20-1	TRBD2	TRBJ2-6	once	TGCAGTGCTAGACTAGCGGGAGCCCCTGGGGCCAACGTCCTGACTTTC	CSARLAGAPGANVLTF
16	TRBV19	TRBD1	TRBJ1-5	NA	TGTGCCAGTAGTATAGTTCAGGGGGCGAGCAATCAGCCCCAGCATTTT	CASSIVQGASNQPQHF
13	TRBV7-3	NA	TRBJ1-1	NA	TGTGCCAGCAGCCCAGGAATGAACACTGAAGCTTTCTTT	CASSPGMNTEAFF
17	TRBV7-2	NA	TRBJ1-1	once	TGTGCCAGCAGCTTAGGAACACACCTAGGGGGGAACACTGAAGCTTTCTTT	CASSLGTHLGGNTEAFF
15	TRBV19	NA	TRBJ1-6	once	TGTGCCAGTAGTATTACGGGACGGCGGGCGTCACCCCTCCACTTT	CASSITGRRASPLHF
14	TRBV20-1	NA	TRBJ2-5	NA	TGCAGTGCTAGAGTTGGACTCACCCAAGAGACCCAGTACTTC	CSARVGLTQETQYF
15	TRBV20-1	NA	TRBJ1-1	NA	TGCAGTGCTAGTTATAAGATACGGATGAACACTGAAGCTTTCTTT	CSASYKIRMNTEAFF
14	TRBV6-1	NA	TRBJ2-7	NA	TGTGCCAGCAGTGACAGGTGGAGTCCTAACGAGCAGTACTTC	CASSDRWSPNEQYF
16	TRBV24-1	TRBD1	TRBJ1-5	NA	TGTGCCACCATAGACAGGGAATGGAGTGGCAATCAGCCCCAGCATTTT	CATIDREWSGNQPQHF
14	TRBV7-9	TRBD1	TRBJ1-1	large	TGTGCCAGCAGCATTCCGGGACAGAGTACTGAAGCTTTCTTT	CASSIPGQSTEAFF
16	TRBV7-2	TRBD1	TRBJ2-7	once	TGTGCCAGCAGCGGATACAGGGGCAAGAGCTCCTACGAGCAGTACTTC	CASSGYRGKSSYEQYF
13	TRBV7-2	NA	TRBJ2-7	NA	TGTGCCAGCAGCGGACGTCAGGAGGGCGAGCAGTACTTC	CASSGRQEGEQYF
17	TRBV14	TRBD2	TRBJ2-1	NA	TGTGCCAGCAGCCGAACTAGCGGGAAGGTTAGCTACAATGAGCAGTTCTTC	CASSRTSGKVSYNEQFF
16	TRBV7-2	TRBD2	TRBJ2-2	NA	TGTGCCAGCAGTTTCCCCTTAGCGGGAGGCACCGGGGAGCTGTTTTTT	CASSFPLAGGTGELFF
12	TRBV11-3	NA	TRBJ2-2	NA	TGTGCCAGCAGCTTAGAGAGCGGGGAGCTGTTTTTT	CASSLESGELFF
13	TRBV20-1	TRBD1	TRBJ1-1	few	TGCAGTGCTACGGGACAGCGTTTCACTGAAGCTTTCTTT	CSATGQRFTEAFF
17	TRBV19	NA	TRBJ2-7	NA	TGTGCCAGTACTAAGAGATCCGACAGGACTTTATCCTACGAGCAGTACTTC	CASTKRSDRTLSYEQYF
17	TRBV19	TRBD1	TRBJ1-5	NA	TGTGACCCGGGGTACGGGACAGTACATCATAGCAATCAGCCCCAGCATTTT	CDPGYGTVHHSNQPQHF
19	TRBV14	TRBD2	TRBJ2-7	NA	TGTGCCAGCAGCCAAGGGGCTAGCGGGGGACTCCTGAACACCTACGAGCAGTACTTC	CASSQGASGGLLNTYEQYF
13	TRBV7-9	TRBD2	TRBJ2-1	NA	TGTGCCAGCAGCTTAGGAAGCGGGATGGTGCAGTTCTTC	CASSLGSGMVQFF
19	TRBV21-1	NA	TRBJ1-5	NA	TGTGCCAGCAGCGGGAGGGGGACAGGGGGCGTAGTTGGCAATCAGCCCCAGCATTTT	CASSGRGTGGVVGNQPQHF
15	TRBV7-2	NA	TRBJ2-1	NA	TGTGCCAGCAGCTTAGTTGGCGGGGCCCACAATGAGCAGTTCTTC	CASSLVGGAHNEQFF
14	TRBV6-2/TRBV6-3	NA	TRBJ1-2	NA	TGTGCCAGCAGTAACCCGGGGGAGCGGTATGGCTACACCTTC	CASSNPGERYGYTF
15	TRBV7-3	TRBD1	TRBJ1-1	NA	TGTGCCAGCAGCCGATCCACAGGGGGGAACACTGAAGCTTTCTTT	CASSRSTGGNTEAFF
15	TRBV15	TRBD1	TRBJ1-5	few	TGTGCCACCAGCAGAGATGGGACAGGGGTTCAGCCCCAGCATTTT	CATSRDGTGVQPQHF
18	TRBV7-2	TRBD2	TRBJ2-3	NA	TGTGCCAGCAGCTTAGGGGGGACTAGCGGGAGTCGTGCAGATACGCAGTATTTT	CASSLGGTSGSRADTQYF
12	TRBV20-1	NA	TRBJ2-4	NA	TGCAGTTCTGGTGGGGCCAAAAACATTCAGTACTTC	CSSGGAKNIQYF
15	TRBV20-1	NA	TRBJ2-5	NA	TGCAGTGCTGTTGGGACCCTTGGGTCGCAAGAGACCCAGTACTTC	CSAVGTLGSQETQYF
14	TRBV4-3	TRBD1	TRBJ1-6	NA	TGCGCCAGCAGCCAAAGACAGGGGAATTCACCCCTCCACTTT	CASSQRQGNSPLHF